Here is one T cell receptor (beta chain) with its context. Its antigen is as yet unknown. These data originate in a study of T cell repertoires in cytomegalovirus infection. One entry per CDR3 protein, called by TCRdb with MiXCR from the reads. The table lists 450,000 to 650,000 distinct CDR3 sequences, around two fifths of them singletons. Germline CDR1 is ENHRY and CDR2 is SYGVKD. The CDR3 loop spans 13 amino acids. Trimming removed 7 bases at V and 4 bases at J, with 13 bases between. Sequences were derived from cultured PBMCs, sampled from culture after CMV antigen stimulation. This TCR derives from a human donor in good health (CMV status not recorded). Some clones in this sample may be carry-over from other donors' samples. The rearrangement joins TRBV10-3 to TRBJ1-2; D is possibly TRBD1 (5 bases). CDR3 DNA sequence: TGTGCCATCACCGAGGGGAGTGTCTATGGCTACACCTTC. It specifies CAITEGSVYGYTF.